This record covers a single TCR beta chain. As yet, its antigen is unknown. Assay used: immunoSEQ multiplex PCR; TCRdb lists only in-frame clones, some missing. The data hold some 75,000 clones, with around 86% observed a single time. CDR3 length: 15 amino acids. Germline V lookup: CDR1 SGHVS, CDR2 FNYEAQ. V was pared by 5 bases and J by 5 bases, with 8 bases of the junction left unmatched. Individuals having autoimmune disease history or systemic immunosuppression were not enrolled. On cycle 4 day 1 and cycle 7 day 1, as well as at baseline, blood was sampled. These data are taken from a study of OX40 agonist ivuxolimab in advanced cancers. Study information: Allowance was made for prior anti-PD-1, anti-PD-L1 or anti-CTLA-4 therapy, and about 40% had some.

Notes on the study in general: Certain nonresponding patients likewise had low normalized T-cell clonal expansion.

The chain carries TRBV7-6 and TRBJ2-7; 11 nucleotides line up with TRBD2. The sequences come from CD4+ or CD8+ T cells sorted from blood, collected in a trial of the OX40 agonist ivuxolimab. This sequence originates from an adult with an advanced solid tumor such as melanoma, head and neck, liver or kidney cancer. CDR3 region: CASSPLAGGPDEQYF. The DNA of the CDR3 is TGTGCCAGCAGCCCTTTAGCGGGAGGGCCCGACGAGCAGTACTTC.